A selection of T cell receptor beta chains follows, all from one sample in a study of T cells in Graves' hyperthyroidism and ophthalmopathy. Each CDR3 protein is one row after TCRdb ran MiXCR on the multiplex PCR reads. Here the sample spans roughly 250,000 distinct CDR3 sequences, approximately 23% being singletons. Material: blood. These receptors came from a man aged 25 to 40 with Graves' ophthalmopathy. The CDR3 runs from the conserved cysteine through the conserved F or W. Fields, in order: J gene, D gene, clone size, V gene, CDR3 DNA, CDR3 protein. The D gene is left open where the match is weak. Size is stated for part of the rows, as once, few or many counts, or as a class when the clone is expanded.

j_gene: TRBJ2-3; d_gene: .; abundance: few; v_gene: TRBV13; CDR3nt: TGTGCCAGCAGCCTAAGAGCAAGCACAGATACGCAGTATTTT; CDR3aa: CASSLRASTDTQYF
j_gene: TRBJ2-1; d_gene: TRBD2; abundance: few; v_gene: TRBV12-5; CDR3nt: TGTGCTAGTGGGAGAGGGACTAACGTCAATGAGCAGTTCTTC; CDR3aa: CASGRGTNVNEQFF
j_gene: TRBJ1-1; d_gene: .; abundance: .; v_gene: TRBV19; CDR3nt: TGTGCCAGTATGTTTCGGTGGAACACTGAAGCTTTCTTT; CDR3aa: CASMFRWNTEAFF
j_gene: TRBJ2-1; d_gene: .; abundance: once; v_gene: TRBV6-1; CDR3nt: TGTGCCAGCAGAGCAGAAAACATCTACAATGAGCAGTTCTTC; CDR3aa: CASRAENIYNEQFF
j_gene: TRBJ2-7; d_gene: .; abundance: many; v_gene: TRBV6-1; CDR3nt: TGTGCCAGCAGTCAGAGCTCCTACGAGCAGTACTTC; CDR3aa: CASSQSSYEQYF
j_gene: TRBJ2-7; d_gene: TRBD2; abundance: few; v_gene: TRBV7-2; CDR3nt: TGTGCCAGCAGCTTTGCACTAGCGGGGCCCCCTCGGACCTACGAGCAGTACTTC; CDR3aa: CASSFALAGPPRTYEQYF
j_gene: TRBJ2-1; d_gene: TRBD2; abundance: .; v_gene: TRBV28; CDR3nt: TGTGCCAGCAGTTCCCGAGATGTTCAGCTTTCTAGCGGGGGGTACAATGAGCAGTTCTTC; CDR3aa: CASSSRDVQLSSGGYNEQFF
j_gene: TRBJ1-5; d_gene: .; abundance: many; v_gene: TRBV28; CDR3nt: TGTGCCAGCAGTCCCCACGGACAGCCCCAGCATTTT; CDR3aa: CASSPHGQPQHF
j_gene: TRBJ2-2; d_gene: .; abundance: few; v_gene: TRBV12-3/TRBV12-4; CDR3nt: TGTGCCAGCAGTTTCCAGGGGGAGGTCGGGGAGCTGTTTTTT; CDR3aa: CASSFQGEVGELFF
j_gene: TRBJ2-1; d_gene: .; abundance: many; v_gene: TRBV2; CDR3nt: TGTGCCAGCAGATATGGACGGGACAATGAGCAGTTCTTC; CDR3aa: CASRYGRDNEQFF
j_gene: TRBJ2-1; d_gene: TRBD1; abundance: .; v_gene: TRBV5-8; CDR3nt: TGTGCCAGCAGCTTTCGGGGACAGGTATACAATGAGCAGTTCTTC; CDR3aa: CASSFRGQVYNEQFF
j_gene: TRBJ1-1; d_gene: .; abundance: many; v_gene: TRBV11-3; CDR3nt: TGTGCCAGCAGCCAGTATACGGTTAAGGGAGCTTTCTTT; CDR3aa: CASSQYTVKGAFF
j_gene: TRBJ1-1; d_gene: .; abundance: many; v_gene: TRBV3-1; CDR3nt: TGTGCCAGCAGCCAAGGGGTGGGCAGGGGCGGAACTGAAGCTTTCTTT; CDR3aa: CASSQGVGRGGTEAFF
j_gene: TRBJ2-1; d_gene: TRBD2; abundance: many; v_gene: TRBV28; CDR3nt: TGTGCCAGCAGTTTTGGGCGATGGCGGGAGGGCCGAAAACACAATGAGCAGTTCTTC; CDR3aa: CASSFGRWREGRKHNEQFF
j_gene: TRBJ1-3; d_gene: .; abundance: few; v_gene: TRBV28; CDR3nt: TGTGCCAGCAGTCCCATCTTACAGTTTGTGGGAAACACCATATATTTT; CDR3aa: CASSPILQFVGNTIYF
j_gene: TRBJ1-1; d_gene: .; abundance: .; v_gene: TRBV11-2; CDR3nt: TGTGCCAGCAGCCGGTGGGGGTGGAACACTGAAGCTTTCTTT; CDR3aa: CASSRWGWNTEAFF
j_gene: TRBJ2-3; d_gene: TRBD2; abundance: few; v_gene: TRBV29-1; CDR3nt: TGCAGCGTTGGCCTAGCGGGAGGACCAGATACGCAGTATTTT; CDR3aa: CSVGLAGGPDTQYF
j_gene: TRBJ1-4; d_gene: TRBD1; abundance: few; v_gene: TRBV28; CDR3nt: TGTGCCAGCAGAAGACAGGGGGAGTTGAAACTGTTTTTT; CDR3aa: CASRRQGELKLFF
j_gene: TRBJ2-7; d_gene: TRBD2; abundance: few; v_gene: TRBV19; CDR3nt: TGTGCCAGTAGCGGGACTAGCGGGAGGAGAGTCGAGCAGTACTTC; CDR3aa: CASSGTSGRRVEQYF
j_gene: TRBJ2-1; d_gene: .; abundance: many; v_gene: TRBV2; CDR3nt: TGTGCCAGCCGTAAAGCTAGGATCAACAATGATGAGCAGTTCTTC; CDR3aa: CASRKARINNDEQFF
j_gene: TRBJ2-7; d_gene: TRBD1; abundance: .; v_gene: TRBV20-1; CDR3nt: TGCAGTGCCGGCGGGACAGGGGAAGGCCACGAGCAGTACTTC; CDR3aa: CSAGGTGEGHEQYF
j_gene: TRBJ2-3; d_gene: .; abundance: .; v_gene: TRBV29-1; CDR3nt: TGCAGCGTCGGGGGTGGCAGTTTCCCAGATACGCAGTATTTT; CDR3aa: CSVGGGSFPDTQYF
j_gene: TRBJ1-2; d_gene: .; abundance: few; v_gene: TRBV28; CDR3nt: TGTGCCAGCAGTTTCAACAGATATGGCTACACCTTC; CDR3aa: CASSFNRYGYTF
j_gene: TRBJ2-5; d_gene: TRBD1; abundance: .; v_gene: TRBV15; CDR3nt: TGTGCCACCAGCAGAGACAGGGGGCGCTTCGTTGGGGAGACCCAGTACTTC; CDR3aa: CATSRDRGRFVGETQYF
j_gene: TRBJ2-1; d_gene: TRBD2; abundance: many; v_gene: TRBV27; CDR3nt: TGTGCCAGCAGTTCTAGCGGGAGGACTACCTACAATGAGCAGTTCTTC; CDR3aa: CASSSSGRTTYNEQFF
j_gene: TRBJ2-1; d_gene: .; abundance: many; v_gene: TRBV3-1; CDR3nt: TGTGCCAGCAGACCGTCCGGGACCATGGGAAATGAGCAGTTCTTC; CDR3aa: CASRPSGTMGNEQFF